One sample yielded the 20 T cell receptor beta chains listed below, sequenced in a study of radiotherapy plus CTLA-4 blockade in lung cancer. Sequenced by immunoSEQ multiplex PCR; TCRdb stores in-frame clones only, minus some. The table includes under 110,000 clones, roughly 84% detected once. Sequenced material: peripheral blood, taken from a patient treated with radiotherapy plus ipilimumab. Source of these receptors: a human donor with non-small cell lung cancer that progressed on radiotherapy plus ipilimumab. Some clones in this sample may be carry-over from other donors' samples.

The chain links TRBV4-1 to TRBJ2-6; D might be TRBD1 (6 bases). Per germline, CDR1 MGHRA and CDR2 YSYEKL. CDR3 length equals 16 residues. With 1 base removed from V and 1 base from J, the gap between germline ends came to 8 bases. The DNA of the CDR3 is TGCGCCAGCAGCCAAGTCACAGGGTCTGGGGCCAACGTCCTGACTTTC. Its protein product is CASSQVTGSGANVLTF.

Points on this clone: Other nucleotide sequences in the sample specify the same CDR3. This rearrangement joins TRBV7-9 to TRBJ2-3, with 10 bases lining up with TRBD2. This CDR3 has 14 amino acids. Germline lookup yields CDR1 SEHNR and CDR2 FQNEAQ (reference sequence). V was clipped by 5 bases and J by 3 bases; unmatched bases: 2. CDR3 residues: CASSPSGGTDTQYF. As DNA, the CDR3 is TGTGCCAGCAGCCCTAGCGGGGGAACAGATACGCAGTATTTT.

The chain has TRBV7-2 and TRBJ2-3; 14 bases fit TRBD2. The length of the CDR3 is 15 residues. Germline V gives CDR1 SGHTA, CDR2 FQGNSA. V lost 6 bases and J lost 4; bases outside the gene matches: 3. The CDR3 protein is CASRQGLAGADTQYF. For the CDR3, the DNA is TGTGCCAGCAGACAGGGACTAGCGGGGGCAGATACGCAGTATTTT.

This clone has only a few counts. The chain employs TRBV6-5 and TRBJ1-2, with D possibly matching TRBD1 (6 bases). Germline assignment: CDR1 MNHEY and CDR2 SVGAGI. CDR3 size: 15 residues. V gave up 6 bases and J gave up 0 bases, with 14 bases separating them. CDR3 DNA sequence: TGTGCCAGCAGCTCTACAGGGCGAGCTAACTATGGCTACACCTTC. Translated: CASSSTGRANYGYTF.

This rearrangement joins TRBV5-1 to TRBJ2-5; TRBD1 agrees at 9 bases. V lost 3 bases to trimming and J lost 5 bases; unmatched junction nucleotides: 5. The CDR3 has 14 residues. CDR1 SGHRS and CDR2 YFSETQ come from the germline V gene. The CDR3 protein is CASSSSDRGETQYF. The CDR3 nucleotides read TGCGCCAGCAGCTCCTCAGACAGGGGGGAGACCCAGTACTTC.

The rearrangement links TRBV9 to TRBJ1-5; D is undetermined. CDR3 length: 14 residues. V lost 0 bases and J 6 bases, leaving 10 bases between the germline ends. Germline loops: CDR1 SGDLS, CDR2 YYNGEE. CDR3 nucleotide sequence: TGTGCCAGCAGCGTAGGCGTCGTCGGTCAGCCCCAGCATTTT. It codes for CASSVGVVGQPQHF.

The CDR3 sequence is CASSPNGGASNEQFF. In DNA, the CDR3 is TGTGCCAGCAGCCCCAACGGGGGGGCCTCTAATGAGCAGTTCTTC. The chain employs TRBV9 and TRBJ2-1, with TRBD2 matching 8 bases. Germline-derived CDR1 and CDR2 are SGDLS and YYNGEE. The CDR3 runs to 15 residues. The V gene end was trimmed by 4 bases and the J gene end by 7 bases; junction bases not matched to a gene: 10.

The chain carries TRBV7-9 and TRBJ1-4; D uncertain. The CDR3 has 17 amino acids. Germline CDR1 SEHNR, CDR2 FQNEAQ (reference sequence). Trimming shortened V by 2 bases and J by 8 bases, and 21 bases separated the two germline ends. In DNA form, the CDR3 reads TGTGCCAGCAGCTTAACGAAACTCCAGTTCGGAGGAGAAAAACTGTTTTTT. This codes for CASSLTKLQFGGEKLFF.

The chain employs TRBV19 and TRBJ2-5, with D possibly TRBD1 on 6 matching bases. Germline CDR1 LNHDA, CDR2 SQIVND (reference sequence). Trimming cost V 1 base and J 3 bases, with 12 bases left between them. The CDR3 runs to 15 residues. CDR3 bases: TGTGCCAGTAGTATAGTAGCAGGGGCAGAAGAGACCCAGTACTTC. Its protein product is CASSIVAGAEETQYF.

With regard to this clone: The same CDR3 can be traced to other DNA sequences in this sample. This rearrangement joins TRBV2 to TRBJ2-5, with D unclear. Germline V gene lookup returns CDR1 SNHLY and CDR2 FYNNEI. The ends were cut back, 6 bases at V and 0 bases at J, with 2 bases in the middle. This CDR3 region has 11 residues. CDR3 nucleotides: TGTGCCAGCAGATACCAAGAGACCCAGTACTTC. Translation gives CASRYQETQYF.

This sequence joins TRBV7-9 and TRBJ1-2; D might be TRBD1 (5 bases). The CDR3 loop spans 13 amino acids. V was clipped by 5 bases and J by 3 bases, with 10 bases between them. The germline V gene encodes CDR1 SEHNR and CDR2 FQNEAQ (reference sequence). CDR3 protein: CASSHQGDYGYTF. The CDR3 coding sequence is TGTGCCAGCAGCCACCAGGGTGACTATGGCTACACCTTC.

This chain connects TRBV28 to TRBJ1-1; D is uncertain. The V end lost 6 bases, the J end lost 5 bases, and 16 bases lay between the germline ends. Germline CDR1 MDHEN, CDR2 SYDVKM. This CDR3 is 14 amino acids long. The CDR3 DNA reads as TGTGCCAGCAGCTCCCCAGGATCGGCGACTGAAGCTTTCTTT. It translates to CASSSPGSATEAFF.

This CDR3 reads CASTLQGTPYNEQFF. In DNA, the CDR3 is TGTGCCAGCACCTTGCAGGGGACGCCCTACAATGAGCAGTTCTTC. The V call is TRBV7-9, the J call TRBJ2-7; D is possibly TRBD1 (6 bases). TRBJ2-1 explains the end of the DNA better; the J call may be wrong. The length of the CDR3 is 15 residues. Germline V CDR1 and CDR2: SEHNR, FQNEAQ (reference sequence).

V usage is TRBV4-3 and J usage is TRBJ1-1; 7 bases line up with TRBD1. With 5 bases clipped from V and 4 bases from J, the junction kept 7 bases outside the gene matches. Per germline, CDR1 LGHNA and CDR2 YSLEER. This CDR3 has 14 amino acids. The CDR3 DNA is TGCGCCAGCAGCATACGGACAGGTGGCACTGAAGCTTTCTTT. It codes for CASSIRTGGTEAFF.

The chain joins TRBV7-8 to TRBJ2-1, with a weak D call TRBD2 (6 bases). Germline lookup yields CDR1 SGHVS and CDR2 FQNEAQ. Between the trimmed V and J ends, which lost 6 bases and 1 base, there was a span of 16 bases. The CDR3 is made up of 16 amino acids. CDR3: CASRPPAGYSYNEQFF. CDR3 bases: TGTGCCAGCAGACCTCCCGCGGGGTATTCCTACAATGAGCAGTTCTTC. Full variable domain (outside the CDR3, taken from reference TRBV7-8 and TRBJ2-1): GAGVSQSPRYKVAKRGQDVALRCDPISGHVSLFWYQQALGQGPEFLTYFQNEAQLDKSGLPSDRFFAERPEGSVSTLKIQRTQQEDSAVYLCASRPPAGYSYNEQFFGPGTRLTVL.

The chain is built from TRBV6-4 and TRBJ1-6; no clear D gene. Germline loops: CDR1 MRHNA, CDR2 SNTAGT. The CDR3 totals 15 residues. Trimming pared 3 bases from V and 3 bases from J, leaving 9 bases between. The CDR3 protein is CASSDRAGYNSPLHF. CDR3 nucleotide sequence: TGTGCCAGCAGTGATCGAGCTGGCTATAATTCACCCCTCCACTTT.

J is TRBJ2-5 and V is TRBV5-4; D not resolved. V was pared by 6 bases and J by 0 bases, with 9 bases between. The CDR3 covers 13 residues. CDR1 and CDR2 (germline): SGHNT, YYREEE (reference sequence). The CDR3 region is CASNPRNQETQYF. The CDR3 nucleotides read TGTGCCAGCAACCCAAGGAACCAAGAGACCCAGTACTTC.

V usage is TRBV10-3 and J usage is TRBJ1-2; D is ambiguous. Trimming removed 10 bases at V and 2 bases at J, with 11 bases between. The germline gives CDR1 ENHRY, CDR2 SYGVKD. The CDR3 loop spans 12 amino acids. The DNA for the CDR3 is TGTGCCAGTGAGAGTACAAACTATGGCTACACCTTC. Encoded protein: CASESTNYGYTF.

The V call is TRBV7-6, the J call TRBJ2-5; TRBD2 might be the D (7 bases). The germline V gene has CDR1 SGHVS and CDR2 FNYEAQ. Trimming pared 5 bases from V and 4 bases from J, leaving 17 bases between. The CDR3 is made up of 15 amino acids. CDR3: CASSPAEGGAETQYF. CDR3 nucleotide sequence: TGTGCCAGCAGCCCAGCGGAGGGGGGGGCAGAGACCCAGTACTTC. The full variable domain, with the rest looked up from reference TRBV7-6 and TRBJ2-5, is GAGVSQSPRYKVTKRGQDVALRCDPISGHVSLYWYRQALGQGPEFLTYFNYEAQQDKSGLPNDRFSAERPEGSISTLTIQRTEQRDSAMYRCASSPAEGGAETQYFGPGTRLLVL.

V gene TRBV4-3 combines with J gene TRBJ2-1; perhaps TRBD2 as D (6 bases). Germline lookup yields CDR1 LGHNA and CDR2 YSLEER. The CDR3 is made up of 13 amino acids. The V end lost 1 base, the J end lost 8 bases, and 9 bases lay between the germline ends. CDR3 region: CASSQGWGDEQFF. The CDR3 nucleotides are TGCGCCAGCAGCCAAGGGTGGGGGGATGAGCAGTTCTTC.